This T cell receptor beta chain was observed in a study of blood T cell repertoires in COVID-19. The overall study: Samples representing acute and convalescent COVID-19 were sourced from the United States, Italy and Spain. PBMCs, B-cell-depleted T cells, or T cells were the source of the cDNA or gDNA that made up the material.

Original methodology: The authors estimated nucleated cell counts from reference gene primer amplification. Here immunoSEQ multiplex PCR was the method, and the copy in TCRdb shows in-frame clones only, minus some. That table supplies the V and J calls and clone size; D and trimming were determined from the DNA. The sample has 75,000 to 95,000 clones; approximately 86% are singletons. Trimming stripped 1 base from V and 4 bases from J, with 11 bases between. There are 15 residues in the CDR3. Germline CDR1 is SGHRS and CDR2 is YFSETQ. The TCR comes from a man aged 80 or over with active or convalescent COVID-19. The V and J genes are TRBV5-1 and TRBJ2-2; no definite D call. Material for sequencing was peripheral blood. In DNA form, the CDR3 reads TGCGCCAGCAGCTTGAGAGAGGCTCTCACCGGGGAGCTGTTTTTT. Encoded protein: CASSLREALTGELFF.